This T cell receptor (beta chain) came from a study of neoadjuvant nivolumab and ipilimumab in lung cancer. Here immunoSEQ multiplex PCR was the method, and the copy in TCRdb shows in-frame clones only, minus some. The data hold 25,000 to 30,000 clones, with around 76% observed a single time. J was trimmed by 2 bases and V by 7 bases; bases with no gene match: 5. This CDR3 spans 14 amino acids. The germline gives CDR1 WSHSY, CDR2 SAAADI. The material sequenced was tumor tissue, taken after neoadjuvant nivolumab, alone or with ipilimumab, at or shortly before surgery. This TCR came from an adult with non-small cell lung cancer. The gene calls are TRBV10-2 and TRBJ2-3; 8 bases line up with TRBD2. The CDR3 bases are TGCGCCAGCAAACGGGGGGGGCACACAGATACGCAGTATTTT. Residues: CASKRGGHTDTQYF.